Listed below are T cell receptor beta chains from one sample, sequenced in a study of T cell repertoires in cytomegalovirus infection. Antigen specificity for these receptors is unknown. TCRdb analysed the reads with MiXCR anew, one entry per CDR3 protein. The sample carries some 940,000 distinct CDR3 sequences, less than 40% recorded once. Sample: cultured CD8+ T cells from PBMCs, taken from culture after CMV antigen stimulation. These receptor sequences come from a human donor in good health (CMV status not recorded). Some clones in this sample may be carry-over from other donors' samples. CDR3s include the opening cysteine and the closing phenylalanine or tryptophan. The D gene is left open where the match is weak. Expanded clones are given a class, and other clones once, few, many or no size at all.

TRBV4-2	NA	15	TRBJ2-5	few	TGTGCCAGCAGCCAAGAGCTAGGGGGGGAAGAGACCCAGTACTTC	CASSQELGGEETQYF
TRBV7-9	NA	10	TRBJ2-6	NA	TGTGCCCCTGGTGCCAACGTCCTGACTTTC	CAPGANVLTF
TRBV6-1	NA	14	TRBJ2-7	few	TGTGCCAGCAGTGTAGGAGGGATGGGGTACGAGCAGTACTTC	CASSVGGMGYEQYF
TRBV5-1	NA	16	TRBJ2-5	NA	TGCGCCAGCAGCGTTTCCAGGACCTCGGGCAGTGAGACCCAGTACTTC	CASSVSRTSGSETQYF
TRBV7-9	TRBD2	16	TRBJ2-1	few	TGTGCCAGCAGCTTACGGGGGGAAGTCTCCTACAATGAGCAGTTCTTC	CASSLRGEVSYNEQFF
TRBV20-1	NA	16	TRBJ1-3	NA	TGCAGTGCTAGAGATAGGGCGAAAGGGTTAGGGAACACCATATATTTT	CSARDRAKGLGNTIYF
TRBV7-9	NA	13	TRBJ1-6	few	TGTGCCACGTCAGACCAGGGGACGTTAACCCTCCACTTT	CATSDQGTLTLHF
TRBV7-9	TRBD2	17	TRBJ2-1	few	TGTGCCAGCAGCGGCCGACTAGCGGGGGGGATATACAATGAGCAGTTCTTC	CASSGRLAGGIYNEQFF
TRBV27	NA	14	TRBJ1-6	NA	TGTGCCAGCAGTTGGGGCACGGTCGGGTCACCCCTCCACTTT	CASSWGTVGSPLHF
TRBV5-4	NA	15	TRBJ2-3	NA	TGTGCCAGCAGCCCCACGACAGGTTCCACAGATACGCAGTATTTT	CASSPTTGSTDTQYF
TRBV6-5	TRBD1	15	TRBJ2-7	NA	TGTGCCAGCAGGTACCGGGGACAGGGAGGCTACGAGCAGTACTTC	CASRYRGQGGYEQYF
TRBV27	TRBD2	13	TRBJ2-2	few	TGTGCCAGCTGGACTAGCGGCCCCGGGGAGCTGTTTTTT	CASWTSGPGELFF
TRBV20-1	NA	13	TRBJ1-2	NA	TGCAGTGCTAGAGGTCGAGACAGCTATGGCTACACCTTC	CSARGRDSYGYTF
TRBV6-2/TRBV6-3	NA	16	TRBJ2-1	NA	TGTGCCAGCACCAAGGGGAGGGGGAACTCCTACAATGAGCAGTTCTTC	CASTKGRGNSYNEQFF
TRBV7-2	NA	15	TRBJ1-2	many	TGTGCCAGCAGTTTCGGGCGGGGACCAAGCTATGGCTACACCTTC	CASSFGRGPSYGYTF